This entry is about one TCR beta chain. What it binds is unknown. The donor population consisted of healthy HIV-negative adults with no recent acute infections or vaccinations. Donors were Caucasian adults residing in Nashville, Tennessee, USA. This sample was taken from a study of shared clonotypes between healthy human individuals. Only in-frame clones appear in the TCRdb table, and some are missing; sequencing was by immunoSEQ multiplex PCR. The sample lists roughly 1,000,000 clones; approximately 80% were seen once. Overall study results and limits: Even with large depth, rarefaction showed that sorted-subset sequencing was incomplete.

Sequencing was carried out using memory CD4+ T cells from PBMCs. As to subset: CD45RA-negative fraction. This sequence originates from a young man in good health. Some clones in this sample may be carry-over from other donors' samples.

CDR3 coding DNA: TGTGCCAGCAGTCACAGGACCCCCAAGGGCTATGGCTACACCTTC. Encoded protein: CASSHRTPKGYGYTF. J is TRBJ1-2 and V is TRBV27; tentatively, D is TRBD1 (5 bases). The V end was cut by 5 bases, the J end by 4 bases, with 17 bases between. Looked up from germline, CDR1 is MNHEY and CDR2 is SMNVEV (reference sequence). The CDR3 has 15 residues.